These T cell receptor beta chains were read from a single sample in a study of a mutant IDH1 vaccine in newly diagnosed glioma. Profiled with immunoSEQ multiplex PCR; TCRdb holds only in-frame clones, not every one. The sample gives some 50,000 clones, 65% of which show up once; around 4.8% is in the top ten. Antigens of these TCRs are unknown. Here the sequenced sample was peripheral blood mononuclear cells (PBMCs), taken from a glioma patient whose treatment included an IDH1 peptide vaccine. The receptor set was obtained from a man aged 40-50 years with glioma. Some clones in this sample may be carry-over from other donors' samples. Both conserved end residues are part of each CDR3. Each record gives: D gene, V gene, clone size, J gene, CDR3 protein, CDR3 DNA. D genes are given only for firm matches. Some rows mark clone size as missing; the rest say once, few, many or name a class of expanded clone.

d_call: NA
v_call: TRBV7-8
clone_size: NA
j_call: TRBJ2-3
cdr3_aa: CASSHPGPGEDTQYF
cdr3_nt: TGTGCCAGCAGCCACCCGGGCCCCGGAGAGGATACGCAGTATTTT

d_call: TRBD1
v_call: TRBV6-5
clone_size: NA
j_call: TRBJ1-2
cdr3_aa: CASSYSTGAFSGYTF
cdr3_nt: TGTGCCAGCAGTTACTCGACAGGGGCTTTTTCTGGCTACACCTTC

d_call: TRBD2
v_call: TRBV5-1
clone_size: NA
j_call: TRBJ2-5
cdr3_aa: CASSLGTSRQETQYF
cdr3_nt: TGCGCCAGCAGCTTGGGGACTAGCCGTCAAGAGACCCAGTACTTC

d_call: TRBD1
v_call: TRBV6-6
clone_size: NA
j_call: TRBJ2-7
cdr3_aa: CASTRDRVYEQYF
cdr3_nt: TGTGCCAGCACCCGGGACAGGGTTTACGAGCAGTACTTC

d_call: TRBD1
v_call: TRBV5-4
clone_size: NA
j_call: TRBJ2-7
cdr3_aa: CASSLSTGHEQYF
cdr3_nt: TGTGCCAGCAGCCTGTCGACAGGGCACGAGCAGTACTTC

d_call: NA
v_call: TRBV2
clone_size: NA
j_call: TRBJ2-2
cdr3_aa: CASSEAVGDTGELFF
cdr3_nt: TGTGCCAGCAGTGAAGCCGTAGGAGACACCGGGGAGCTGTTTTTT

d_call: NA
v_call: TRBV6-6
clone_size: few
j_call: TRBJ1-1
cdr3_aa: CASSTGQSTEAFF
cdr3_nt: TGTGCCAGCAGCACCGGACAGTCCACTGAAGCTTTCTTT

d_call: NA
v_call: TRBV15
clone_size: few
j_call: TRBJ2-1
cdr3_aa: CATSPSAAVYNEQFF
cdr3_nt: TGTGCCACCAGCCCCTCGGCGGCAGTTTACAATGAGCAGTTCTTC

d_call: NA
v_call: TRBV1
clone_size: NA
j_call: TRBJ2-1
cdr3_aa: CTSSQIPPRDCLHNEQFF
cdr3_nt: TGCACCAGCAGCCAAATCCCCCCGCGGGACTGCTTACACAATGAGCAGTTCTTC

d_call: TRBD1
v_call: TRBV2
clone_size: NA
j_call: TRBJ2-7
cdr3_aa: CASRDGTGNYEQYF
cdr3_nt: TGTGCCAGCAGAGATGGGACAGGGAACTACGAGCAGTACTTC

d_call: NA
v_call: TRBV29-1
clone_size: NA
j_call: TRBJ2-3
cdr3_aa: CSVEAQGGGDTQYF
cdr3_nt: TGCAGCGTTGAAGCCCAGGGGGGGGGAGATACGCAGTATTTT

d_call: TRBD1
v_call: TRBV6-1
clone_size: NA
j_call: TRBJ2-2
cdr3_aa: CASRQGFGELFF
cdr3_nt: TGTGCCAGTCGACAGGGGTTCGGGGAGCTGTTTTTT

d_call: NA
v_call: TRBV6-5
clone_size: NA
j_call: TRBJ2-2
cdr3_aa: CASSRQAVTGELFF
cdr3_nt: TGTGCCAGCAGCCGACAAGCGGTAACCGGGGAGCTGTTTTTT

d_call: NA
v_call: TRBV5-8
clone_size: few
j_call: TRBJ1-3
cdr3_aa: CASTLTGYNTIYF
cdr3_nt: TGTGCCAGCACCTTAACGGGGTACAACACCATATATTTT

d_call: NA
v_call: TRBV20-1
clone_size: few
j_call: TRBJ1-1
cdr3_aa: CSALDDTEAFF
cdr3_nt: TGCAGTGCGCTGGACGACACTGAAGCTTTCTTT

d_call: TRBD2
v_call: TRBV18
clone_size: NA
j_call: TRBJ2-1
cdr3_aa: CASSPNSERGYNEQFF
cdr3_nt: TGTGCCAGCTCACCAAATTCGGAGCGGGGCTACAATGAGCAGTTCTTC

d_call: TRBD2
v_call: TRBV9
clone_size: NA
j_call: TRBJ2-1
cdr3_aa: CASSVETGGWDHSYNEQFF
cdr3_nt: TGTGCCAGCAGCGTAGAAACGGGGGGGTGGGATCACTCCTACAATGAGCAGTTCTTC